This T cell receptor beta chain was sequenced in a study of blood T cell repertoires in COVID-19. The CDR3 extends over 17 amino acids. Per germline, CDR1 GTSNPN and CDR2 SVGIG (reference sequence). V lost 5 bases, J lost 9 bases, and 18 bases stayed unmatched. This clone was found a few times. Method: immunoSEQ multiplex PCR; TCRdb's copy keeps in-frame clones and lacks some. The data contain around 150,000 clones, 80% of them seen just once; the ten biggest clones take up approximately 3.6%. The TCR was taken from a woman aged 60 to 75 who had recovered from COVID-19. J is TRBJ1-6 and V is TRBV30; 8 bases match TRBD1. The sequenced sample consisted of PBMCs or T cells enriched from blood (not recorded which). The DNA of the CDR3 is TGTGCCTGGCAGTTTGGAGACTCAGGGGGCCGTACTTCACCCCTCCACTTT. Residues: CAWQFGDSGGRTSPLHF.